The rows below give T cell receptor beta chains drawn from one sample of a study of T cells in Graves' hyperthyroidism and ophthalmopathy. Using its own MiXCR run on the multiplex PCR reads, TCRdb lists one record per CDR3 protein. The table shows around 440,000 distinct CDR3 sequences, with about 15% occurring only once. The sample taken for sequencing was blood. The receptors shown here come from a young woman with Graves' hyperthyroidism. Both conserved end residues are part of each CDR3. A D gene is named only where the DNA matches it firmly. Part of the rows lack a size; the others show once, few, many or a class for expanded clones.

J: TRBJ2-7
size: many
V: TRBV7-8
D: TRBD1
DNA: TGTGCCAGCAGGGATGGGGACAGCTCCTACGAGCAGTACTTC
CDR3: CASRDGDSSYEQYF

J: TRBJ1-4
size: many
V: TRBV2
D: .
DNA: TGTGCCAGCAGTGCCGAGGGGCGGGATGAAAAACTGTTTTTT
CDR3: CASSAEGRDEKLFF

J: TRBJ2-2
size: many
V: TRBV6-1
D: .
DNA: TGTGCCAGCAGTCGAGGGGCAAAGATTACCGGGGAGCTGTTTTTT
CDR3: CASSRGAKITGELFF

J: TRBJ1-2
size: .
V: TRBV19
D: .
DNA: TGTGCCAGTAGTATTTGGGTGGGGTCGGCCGGGTCTGATGATGGCTACACCTTC
CDR3: CASSIWVGSAGSDDGYTF

J: TRBJ2-2
size: many
V: TRBV5-1
D: .
DNA: TGCGCCAGCAGCTTGACTAGTCTGGGCACCGGGGAGCTGTTTTTT
CDR3: CASSLTSLGTGELFF

J: TRBJ1-1
size: .
V: TRBV4-2
D: .
DNA: TGTGCCAGCAGCCAAGATGGGCAGGGATGGTACACTGAAGCTTTCTTT
CDR3: CASSQDGQGWYTEAFF

J: TRBJ1-1
size: few
V: TRBV9
D: .
DNA: TGTGCCAGCAGCGAGGGAGGGGGATGGACTGAAGCTTTCTTT
CDR3: CASSEGGGWTEAFF

J: TRBJ2-1
size: .
V: TRBV7-8
D: .
DNA: TGTGCCAGCGGAACGGTATACAATGAGCAGTTCTTC
CDR3: CASGTVYNEQFF

J: TRBJ2-1
size: many
V: TRBV2
D: .
DNA: TGTGCCAGCAGTCCGGACGGCCTCAATGAGCAGTTCTTC
CDR3: CASSPDGLNEQFF

J: TRBJ2-7
size: many
V: TRBV4-2
D: .
DNA: TGTGCCAGCAGCCCTTCCTGGGGCGGATCCTACGAGCAGTACTTC
CDR3: CASSPSWGGSYEQYF

J: TRBJ1-5
size: .
V: TRBV10-2
D: TRBD1
DNA: TGCGCCAGCAGAGAGGGACAGTGGAATCAGCCCCAGCATTTT
CDR3: CASREGQWNQPQHF

J: TRBJ2-7
size: .
V: TRBV11-2
D: TRBD1
DNA: TGTGCCAGCAGCCTGGACAGGGGTCGGACTCACTCCTACGAGCAGTACTTC
CDR3: CASSLDRGRTHSYEQYF

J: TRBJ1-3
size: few
V: TRBV9
D: .
DNA: TGTGCCAGCAGCGTGGGAACTTCCGACAGGCCTGGAAACACCATATATTTT
CDR3: CASSVGTSDRPGNTIYF

J: TRBJ2-5
size: few
V: TRBV11-2
D: TRBD2
DNA: TGTGCCAGCAGCTTATACGGGGGGATCCAAGAGACCCAGTACTTC
CDR3: CASSLYGGIQETQYF

J: TRBJ2-7
size: many
V: TRBV5-1
D: TRBD1
DNA: TGCGCCAGCAGACCACCGGGACAGGCGCCCTGGAAGCAGTACTTC
CDR3: CASRPPGQAPWKQYF

J: TRBJ2-3
size: many
V: TRBV10-3
D: TRBD2
DNA: TGTGCCATCAGAAGCGGGGTTAGCACAGATACGCAGTATTTT
CDR3: CAIRSGVSTDTQYF

J: TRBJ2-3
size: many
V: TRBV6-1
D: .
DNA: TGTGCCAGCAGTCGGGACCCGCGCCGCACAGATACGCAGTATTTT
CDR3: CASSRDPRRTDTQYF

J: TRBJ2-3
size: many
V: TRBV2
D: .
DNA: TGTGCCAGCAGAGCCACAGATACGCAGTATTTT
CDR3: CASRATDTQYF

J: TRBJ1-5
size: many
V: TRBV27
D: .
DNA: TGTGCCAGCAGTCTCAGGTCGTTGGAGCCCCAGCATTTT
CDR3: CASSLRSLEPQHF

J: TRBJ2-1
size: many
V: TRBV12-3/TRBV12-4
D: TRBD2
DNA: TGTGCCAGCGGTAGCGGGAACCTTAACAATGAGCAGTTCTTC
CDR3: CASGSGNLNNEQFF

J: TRBJ2-7
size: many
V: TRBV6-1
D: TRBD1
DNA: TGTGCCAGCAGTCAGAACAGGGGGCCCTACGAGCAGTACTTC
CDR3: CASSQNRGPYEQYF

J: TRBJ2-7
size: many
V: TRBV20-1
D: .
DNA: TGCAGTGCTCGATACATACGCGACGGGGAGCAGTACTTC
CDR3: CSARYIRDGEQYF

J: TRBJ1-5
size: many
V: TRBV27
D: .
DNA: TGTGCCAGCAGTTTCCACGGGCAGCCCCAGCATTTT
CDR3: CASSFHGQPQHF

J: TRBJ2-3
size: .
V: TRBV6-5
D: TRBD2
DNA: TGTGCCAGCAGTTACCGGGGGGGGGGCGTAGATACGCAGTATTTT
CDR3: CASSYRGGGVDTQYF

J: TRBJ2-3
size: .
V: TRBV29-1
D: TRBD2
DNA: TGCAGCGTTGCCCTAGCGGGTAGACCCACAGATACGCAGTATTTT
CDR3: CSVALAGRPTDTQYF

J: TRBJ2-3
size: many
V: TRBV4-1
D: TRBD2
DNA: TGCGCCAGCAGCCCCCGGGGACTAGCGGGAGCAGCAGATACGCAGTATTTT
CDR3: CASSPRGLAGAADTQYF

J: TRBJ2-1
size: .
V: TRBV7-7
D: .
DNA: TGTGCTAGCAGCCTAGACGGGCCCAATGAGCAGTTCTTC
CDR3: CASSLDGPNEQFF

J: TRBJ2-1
size: many
V: TRBV20-1
D: .
DNA: TGCAGTGCTAGAGGAGGCTGGAGCTCCTACAATGAGCAGTTCTTC
CDR3: CSARGGWSSYNEQFF

J: TRBJ2-7
size: many
V: TRBV15
D: .
DNA: TGTGCCACCAGCAGAGAGGTGCGTTACTCCTACGAGCAGTACTTC
CDR3: CATSREVRYSYEQYF

J: TRBJ2-1
size: many
V: TRBV29-1
D: .
DNA: TGCAGCCCCTGGCGGGGAGAGGGGGAGCAGTTCTTC
CDR3: CSPWRGEGEQFF

J: TRBJ1-1
size: many
V: TRBV5-1
D: TRBD1
DNA: TGCGCCAGCAGCTCGACGACAGGGGCGAACACTGAAGCTTTCTTT
CDR3: CASSSTTGANTEAFF

J: TRBJ1-2
size: .
V: TRBV9
D: .
DNA: TGTGCCAGCAGTCCAATGGATCCCGAGGGAGGCTACACCTTC
CDR3: CASSPMDPEGGYTF

J: TRBJ1-2
size: .
V: TRBV20-1
D: .
DNA: TGCAGTGCCCCTGGGGGGCCCGGCGGCTACACCTTC
CDR3: CSAPGGPGGYTF